The 15 T cell receptor beta chains given below trace back to one sample, sequenced in a study of response to subunit inactivated influenza vaccine. Each CDR3 protein is one row after TCRdb ran MiXCR on the RT-PCR reads. The sample shows fewer than 750,000 distinct CDR3 sequences, 11% to 15% of them seen only once. The sample here was PBMCs from blood, taken 12 days after vaccination. Receptor source: a man aged 45-65 years who received an inactivated influenza vaccine.

The CDR3 region has the DNA TGTGCTAGTGGTTCCCTTAGCGGGACGGAGCAGTTCTTC. Its protein product is CASGSLSGTEQFF. The chain couples TRBV12-5 to TRBJ2-1; 8 nucleotides align to TRBD2. This CDR3 spans 13 amino acids. Trimming removed 4 bases from V and 10 bases from J; junction bases left unmatched: 6. The germline gives CDR1 LGHNT, CDR2 FRNRAP. The full variable domain, its missing parts supplied by reference TRBV12-5 and TRBJ2-1, is DARVTQTPRHKVTEMGQEVTMRCQPILGHNTVFWYRQTMMQGLELLAYFRNRAPLDDSGMPKDRFSAEMPDATLATLKIQPSEPRDSAVYFCASGSLSGTEQFFGPGTRLTVL.

This clonotype has just a few counts. The genes are TRBV6-1 and TRBJ2-7; the match to TRBD2 covers 9 bases. CDR1 is MNHNS, CDR2 SASEGT, per germline. Trimming cost V 5 bases and J 2 bases; bases outside gene matches: 10. The CDR3 spans 16 residues. The CDR3, as DNA: TGTGCCAGCAGTAAGTCTAGCGGGGTGGGAACCTACGAGCAGTACTTC. It is translated as CASSKSSGVGTYEQYF.

This clonotype appeared a few times. The chain's CDR3 is CASSRTGTSGGAVNEQFF. The DNA of the CDR3 is TGTGCCAGCTCACGAACCGGGACTAGCGGGGGGGCGGTCAATGAGCAGTTCTTC. This chain uses TRBV18 with TRBJ2-1; 16 bases align to TRBD2. Trimming at V came to 4 bases and at J to 6 bases, leaving 9 bases not matched to a gene. Germline V gene sequence: CDR1 KGHSH, CDR2 LQKENI. The CDR3 loop spans 18 amino acids.

V and J are TRBV12-3 or TRBV12-4 and TRBJ2-5; D is possibly TRBD1 or TRBD2 (6 bases each). CDR3 size: 15 residues. Trimming took 1 base from V and 6 from J, leaving 15 bases between them. CDR3 bases: TGTGCCAGCAGTTTAGGGGCAGGGGAGGTGAAGACCCAGTACTTC. This translates into CASSLGAGEVKTQYF.

This chain joins TRBV7-8 and TRBJ2-3; 14 nucleotides match TRBD2. Germline assignment: CDR1 SGHVS and CDR2 FQNEAQ. V shed 2 bases, J shed 5 bases, and the junction held 3 bases outside the gene matches. The CDR3 has 16 residues. The CDR3 sequence: CASSLWTSGGRDTQYF. Written as DNA, the CDR3 is TGTGCCAGCAGCTTATGGACTAGCGGGGGGAGAGATACGCAGTATTTT.

This clonotype came up a few times. This chain uses TRBV29-1 with TRBJ1-2; TRBD1 might be the D (5 bases). Trimming took off 8 bases at V and 4 bases at J, with 11 bases between the two ends. Germline CDR1 is SQVTM and CDR2 is ANQGSEA. The length of the CDR3 is 11 residues. The CDR3 DNA follows: TGCAGCTCCCAGGGTGTCTATGGCTACACCTTC. The encoded protein is CSSQGVYGYTF.

The chain recombines TRBV9 with TRBJ1-1, with 7 bases matching TRBD1. The CDR3 is made up of 17 amino acids. CDR1 and CDR2 (germline): SGDLS, YYNGEE. V lost 3 bases, J lost 4 bases, and 15 bases stayed unmatched. The CDR3 here is CASSAPIQDRAVTEAFF. DNA for the CDR3: TGTGCCAGCAGCGCCCCGATTCAAGACAGGGCGGTCACTGAAGCTTTCTTT.

This clonotype was counted only a few times. V is TRBV24-1 and J is TRBJ2-1; the D is unclear. V lost 9 bases and J lost 0, with 11 bases in between. Germline values: CDR1 KGHDR, CDR2 SFDVKD. The CDR3 contains 14 residues. The CDR3 bases are TGTGCCACCCAGCCGTGGGACTCCTACAATGAGCAGTTCTTC. This sequence encodes CATQPWDSYNEQFF.

The CDR3 nucleotides are TGTGCCAGCAGCTTGGGGAGTTATAGCAATCAGCCCCAGCATTTT. Amino acids: CASSLGSYSNQPQHF. The genes are TRBV5-6 and TRBJ1-5; D ambiguous. The CDR3 is 15 amino acids. V was trimmed by 0 bases and J by 0 bases, leaving 7 bases between them. Germline V gene sequence: CDR1 SGHDT, CDR2 YYEEEE.

This sequence joins TRBV12-3 or TRBV12-4 and TRBJ1-2, with a weak D call TRBD1 (5 bases). The CDR3 loop spans 13 amino acids. Trimming stripped 7 bases from V and 4 bases from J, with 13 bases between. The CDR3 coding sequence is TGTGCCAGCACCCAAGGGAGGGGCTATGGCTACACCTTC. Residues: CASTQGRGYGYTF.

This clonotype came up a few times. This sequence joins TRBV7-9 and TRBJ2-2, with D hard to call. V gave up 1 base and J gave up 4 bases, with 7 bases separating them. The CDR3 is made up of 14 amino acids. Germline loops: CDR1 SEHNR, CDR2 FQNEAQ (reference sequence). The CDR3 here is CASSLGLSTGELFF. In nucleotides, the CDR3 is TGTGCCAGCAGCTTAGGACTCAGCACCGGGGAGCTGTTTTTT. Complete variable domain (other parts from reference TRBV7-9 and TRBJ2-2): DTGVSQNPRHKITKRGQNVTFRCDPISEHNRLYWYRQTLGQGPEFLTYFQNEAQLEKSRLLSDRFSAERPKGSFSTLEIQRTEQGDSAMYLCASSLGLSTGELFFGEGSRLTVL.

This clonotype occurred a few times. The chain couples TRBV29-1 to TRBJ2-5; D unclear. Trimming pared 5 bases from V and 4 bases from J, leaving 20 bases between. This CDR3 region has 15 residues. Germline V gene data show CDR1 as SQVTM and CDR2 as ANQGSEA. The CDR3 bases are TGCAGCGTTACGATGGGAAGGTTTAACGTAGAGACCCAGTACTTC. Amino acid sequence: CSVTMGRFNVETQYF.

The V gene is TRBV4-2, the J gene TRBJ2-6; possibly TRBD1 for D (5 bases). Per germline, CDR1 LGHNA and CDR2 YNFKEQ. With 1 base removed from V and 2 bases from J, the gap between germline ends came to 12 bases. The CDR3 length is 17 residues. CDR3 loop: CASSQVSQGTGANVLTF. CDR3 coding DNA: TGTGCCAGCAGCCAAGTGTCCCAGGGAACTGGGGCCAACGTCCTGACTTTC.

The rearrangement joins TRBV12-3 or TRBV12-4 to TRBJ2-2, with D unclear. CDR3 length: 12 amino acids. V dropped 7 bases and J dropped 6 bases, with 9 bases sitting between them. The CDR3 region is CASIKSPGELFF. The CDR3 bases are TGTGCCAGCATAAAGTCTCCCGGGGAGCTGTTTTTT.

This clonotype was recorded many times. The rearrangement links TRBV11-2 to TRBJ2-7; possibly TRBD1 or TRBD2 for D (5 bases each). With 4 bases removed from V and 7 bases from J, the gap between germline ends came to 17 bases. The CDR3 is 14 residues long. Germline-derived CDR1 and CDR2 are SGHAT and FQNNGV. The CDR3 region has the DNA TGTGCCAGCAGCTACAAAAGGTGGGGGTCGGAGCAGTACTTC. Its translation is CASSYKRWGSEQYF.